In its sample, the clone carrying this T cell receptor beta chain was seen a few times. Its antigen is still unknown. V gave up 4 bases and J gave up 6 bases; unmatched junction bases: 14. Per the germline V gene, CDR1 is LGHDT and CDR2 is YNNKEL (reference sequence). The CDR3 spans 17 residues. Template switching, a step in the protocol, added a universal primer site, and cDNA carried unique molecular identifiers. From the 5' RACE reads, TCRdb called clonotypes with MiXCR, one entry per CDR3 protein. The data contain fewer than 250,000 distinct CDR3 sequences, less than 9.5% of them singletons. This sample stems from a study of identical twins. Findings and caveats of the study: Out-of-frame beta chain sequences displayed weaker excess sharing between twins. The study found excess low generation probability among twin-shared out-of-frame alpha sequences. Invariant populations such as MAIT and iNKT cells could partly muddle zero-insertion analyses.

V is TRBV3-1 and J is TRBJ2-7; 11 bases match TRBD2. This clonotype was sampled from a woman aged 18-29 years in good health. The sequenced sample consisted of memory (CD45RO+) T cells sorted from blood. DNA of the CDR3: TGTGCCAGCAGCCCCCTCCTCTTAGCGGGAGGGCCCGTCGAGCAGTACTTC. Amino acid sequence: CASSPLLLAGGPVEQYF.